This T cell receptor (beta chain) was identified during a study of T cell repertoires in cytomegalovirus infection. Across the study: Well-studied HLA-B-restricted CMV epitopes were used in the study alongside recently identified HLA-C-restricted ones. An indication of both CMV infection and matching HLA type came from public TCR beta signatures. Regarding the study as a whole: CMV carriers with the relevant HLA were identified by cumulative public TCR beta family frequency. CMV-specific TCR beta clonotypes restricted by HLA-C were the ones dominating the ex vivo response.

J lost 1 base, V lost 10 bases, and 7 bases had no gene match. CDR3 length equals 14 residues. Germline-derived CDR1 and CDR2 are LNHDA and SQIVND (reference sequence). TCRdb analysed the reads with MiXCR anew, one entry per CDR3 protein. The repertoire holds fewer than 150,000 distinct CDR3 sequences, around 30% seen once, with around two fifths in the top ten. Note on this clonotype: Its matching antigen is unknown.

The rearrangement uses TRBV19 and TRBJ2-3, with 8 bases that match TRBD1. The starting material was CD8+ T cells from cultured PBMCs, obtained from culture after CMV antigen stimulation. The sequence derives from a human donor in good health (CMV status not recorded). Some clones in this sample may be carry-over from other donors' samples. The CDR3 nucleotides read TGTGCCACCCGGCAGGGGGCCGGCACAGATACGCAGTATTTT. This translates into CATRQGAGTDTQYF.